The sequence of this TCR beta chain was determined in a study of blood T cells in healthy people across ages. Primers used in a second PCR of roughly 6 to 11 cycles were a sample-barcoded 5' primer and a J-beta primer mix. TCRdb re-analysed the 5' RACE reads in MiXCR, keeping a single row per CDR3 protein. This repertoire shows some 560,000 distinct CDR3 sequences, about 27% found once; its top ten account for 3% to 4.5%. Germline CDR1 is MNHEY and CDR2 is SVGAGI. With 3 bases clipped from V and 2 bases from J, the junction kept 6 bases outside the gene matches. The CDR3 is 16 amino acids. This clonotype has just a few counts. This may be a read error: a much more frequent sequence differs by one nucleotide. These sequences were also reported in another study, on T cells of mothers and their children.

The sequenced sample consisted of blood. The clonotype was recovered from a boy aged 2-9 years in good health. The chain couples TRBV6-5 to TRBJ2-3; 9 positions agree with TRBD2. CDR3 coding DNA: TGTGCCAGCAGTTATACTGCGGGAGGGCTCACAGATACGCAGTATTTT. Protein product: CASSYTAGGLTDTQYF.